A selection of T cell receptor beta chains follows, all from one sample in a study of blood T cell repertoires in COVID-19. Clones were read by immunoSEQ multiplex PCR, and TCRdb kept only the in-frame ones, dropping some. The repertoire includes under 95,000 clones, roughly nine tenths of them detected once, and about 2.5% sits in the top ten. Sequenced material: peripheral blood. These receptors originate from a man aged 50 to 60 with COVID-19, enrolled during active disease. The CDR3 runs from the conserved cysteine through the conserved F or W. A D gene is named only where the DNA matches it firmly. The size entry is marked missing in some rows and otherwise reads once, few, many or a size class.

clone size	V gene	J gene	D gene	CDR3 DNA	CDR3 protein
-	TRBV27	TRBJ1-1	TRBD1	TGTGCCAGCAGTTTGTATATGGGACAGTCGGTAACTGAAGCTTTCTTT	CASSLYMGQSVTEAFF
-	TRBV2	TRBJ2-7	-	TGTGCCAGCAGTGAGCATAGCTCCTACGAGCAGTACTTC	CASSEHSSYEQYF
-	TRBV6-5	TRBJ1-2	-	TGTGCCAGCAGTTACTCGGCGGGGGAGAGCGGTGGCTACACCTTC	CASSYSAGESGGYTF
-	TRBV12-3/TRBV12-4	TRBJ2-2	-	TGTGCCAGCAGTCCAGCGGGCACCGGGGAGCTGTTTTTT	CASSPAGTGELFF
once	TRBV19	TRBJ2-1	TRBD2	TGTGCCACCCAACTAGCGACGTACAATGAGCAGTTCTTC	CATQLATYNEQFF
-	TRBV5-1	TRBJ2-1	TRBD2	TGCGCCAGCAGCTCGGGACTAGCGGGATCCTACAATGAGCAGTTCTTC	CASSSGLAGSYNEQFF
-	TRBV6-2/TRBV6-3	TRBJ1-2	TRBD1	TGTGCCAGCAGCCTCGACAGGGACCCTAACTATGGCTACACCTTC	CASSLDRDPNYGYTF
-	TRBV7-2	TRBJ2-7	TRBD2	TGTGCCAGCAGCCCTAGACTAGCGGGAGATAACGAGCAGTACTTC	CASSPRLAGDNEQYF
-	TRBV15	TRBJ1-2	TRBD1	TGTGCCACCAGCACTCAGACAGGGGGCGTGGGTGGCTACACCTTC	CATSTQTGGVGGYTF
-	TRBV2	TRBJ2-7	-	TGTGCCAGCAGTGGGGGGACAAGGGTTTACGAGCAGTACTTC	CASSGGTRVYEQYF
-	TRBV25-1	TRBJ1-6	-	TGTGCCAGCAGTGAAGGGCGATCACCCCTCCACTTT	CASSEGRSPLHF
-	TRBV5-1	TRBJ2-1	-	TGCGCCAGCAGCTTGTCCCCTAGCGTATACAATGAGCAGTTCTTC	CASSLSPSVYNEQFF
-	TRBV6-5	TRBJ2-5	-	TGTGCCAGCAGTTACGGAACAGAGGAGGCCCAGTACTTC	CASSYGTEEAQYF
-	TRBV28	TRBJ1-3	-	TGTGCCAGCAGTTCGCCGGGGTTTTTAAACACCATATATTTT	CASSSPGFLNTIYF
-	TRBV3-1/TRBV3-2	TRBJ1-5	TRBD1	TGTGCCAGCAGCCTAGGACAGGGGAATCAGCCCCAGCATTTT	CASSLGQGNQPQHF
-	TRBV29-1	TRBJ2-5	TRBD2	TGCAGCGTTGACGGGACTAGCGGTCAAGAGACCCAGTACTTC	CSVDGTSGQETQYF
-	TRBV4-2	TRBJ1-2	-	TGTGCCAGCAGCCAAGATATGGCCTCTGGCTACACCTTC	CASSQDMASGYTF
once	TRBV3-1/TRBV3-2	TRBJ1-5	-	TGTGCCAGCAGCCAAGATCGTTTGCAGCCCCAGCATTTT	CASSQDRLQPQHF
-	TRBV19	TRBJ2-3	TRBD1	TGTGCCAGTCTTAGCCAGACAGGGAGCACAGATACGCAGTATTTT	CASLSQTGSTDTQYF
-	TRBV18	TRBJ2-5	-	TGTGCCAGCTCACCTCTTATACAGGAGACCCAGTACTTC	CASSPLIQETQYF
-	TRBV18	TRBJ1-1	-	TGTGCCAGCTCACGCCTCCGGGAAGTCACTGAAGCTTTCTTT	CASSRLREVTEAFF
-	TRBV30	TRBJ1-5	-	TGTGCCTGGAGTGAAGGGGATGCCTATAGCAATCAGCCCCAGCATTTT	CAWSEGDAYSNQPQHF
-	TRBV19	TRBJ1-4	-	TGTGCCAGTAGTATAGATACCCGGGTGGCAACTAATGAAAAACTGTTTTTT	CASSIDTRVATNEKLFF
-	TRBV15	TRBJ2-2	-	TGTGCCACCGCGTCGCGAGGCAGCACCGGGGAGCTGTTTTTT	CATASRGSTGELFF
-	TRBV18	TRBJ1-1	-	TGTGCCAGCTCACCACTTTCCGGGGACACTGAAGCTTTCTTT	CASSPLSGDTEAFF
-	TRBV11-1	TRBJ2-3	TRBD2	TGTGCCAGCAGCCCTCTAGCGGGGCGAAGCACAGATACGCAGTATTTT	CASSPLAGRSTDTQYF
-	TRBV5-4	TRBJ2-5	TRBD1	TGTGCCAGCAGCCGGTACAGGGGCCTGGAGACCCAGTACTTC	CASSRYRGLETQYF
-	TRBV6-2/TRBV6-3	TRBJ2-6	TRBD1	TGTGCCAGCAGTTACTCGATGACAGGGGGCTCTGGGGCCAACGTCCTGACTTTC	CASSYSMTGGSGANVLTF
-	TRBV19	TRBJ1-5	-	TGTGCCAGTACCCCGTCGGGGAATAGCAATCAGCCCCAGCATTTT	CASTPSGNSNQPQHF
-	TRBV7-9	TRBJ1-1	-	TGTGCCAGCAGCTTGCGACAGGTGGGCACTGAAGCTTTCTTT	CASSLRQVGTEAFF
-	TRBV19	TRBJ1-2	-	TGTGCCAGTAGCTCGGACAGCTATGGCTACACCTTC	CASSSDSYGYTF
-	TRBV19	TRBJ1-5	-	TGTGCCAGTAGTCCTCGGCGGGTGAATCAGCCCCAGCATTTT	CASSPRRVNQPQHF
-	TRBV9	TRBJ1-4	TRBD1	TGTGCCAGCAGCGTAGGACAGGGGACGTCTACTAATGAAAAACTGTTTTTT	CASSVGQGTSTNEKLFF
-	TRBV30	TRBJ2-1	TRBD1	TGTGCCTGGATCCCCGGGACAGGGATTTCCTACAATGAGCAGTTCTTC	CAWIPGTGISYNEQFF
-	TRBV24-1	TRBJ1-2	TRBD1	TGTGCCACCAGCCCGACAGGGGGTTATGGCTACACCTTC	CATSPTGGYGYTF
-	TRBV19	TRBJ2-3	-	TGTGCCAGTAGTTCGGACAACACAGATACGCAGTATTTT	CASSSDNTDTQYF
-	TRBV9	TRBJ2-3	TRBD1	TGTGCCAGCAGCGTAGGAGACAGGGTAAATACGCAGTATTTT	CASSVGDRVNTQYF
-	TRBV7-8	TRBJ1-2	-	TGTGCCAGCAGCGGGGGGACTGACCTCTACACCTTC	CASSGGTDLYTF
-	TRBV9	TRBJ1-5	-	TGTGCCAGCAGCGTAGGGGGGGAGGGTCCCCAGCATTTT	CASSVGGEGPQHF
-	TRBV6-2/TRBV6-3	TRBJ2-3	TRBD2	TGTGCCAGCAGTGCGGGACTAGCGGGCCGCACAGATACGCAGTATTTT	CASSAGLAGRTDTQYF
-	TRBV18	TRBJ1-5	TRBD1	TGTGCCAGCTCCAAGACAGGGAAAGAACAGCCCCAGCATTTT	CASSKTGKEQPQHF
-	TRBV3-1/TRBV3-2	TRBJ1-1	TRBD1	TGTGCCAGCAGCCAACAGGGGGCTCGAGTTGAAGCTTTCTTT	CASSQQGARVEAFF
-	TRBV2	TRBJ2-1	-	TGTGCCAGCAGTGCGGGGATCTCCTACAATGAGCAGTTCTTC	CASSAGISYNEQFF
few	TRBV7-9	TRBJ1-3	-	TGTGCCAGCAGCTTACAGGGCACCTCTGGAAACACCATATATTTT	CASSLQGTSGNTIYF
-	TRBV29-1	TRBJ1-1	-	TGCAGCGTTGAATCAATCATGAACACTGAAGCTTTCTTT	CSVESIMNTEAFF
-	TRBV30	TRBJ2-5	TRBD1	TGTGCCTGGAGTATGAAGACAGGGGGCCGAGAGACCCAGTACTTC	CAWSMKTGGRETQYF
-	TRBV5-1	TRBJ2-3	-	TGCGCCAGCAGCTCGACAAGAATGAGAGATACGCAGTATTTT	CASSSTRMRDTQYF
once	TRBV6-6	TRBJ1-2	TRBD1	TGTGCCAGCAGTTATGCGGGGGACAGGGCCATATATGGCTACACCTTC	CASSYAGDRAIYGYTF
few	TRBV19	TRBJ1-1	TRBD1	TGTGCCAGTAGCCAGGGACAGCCGAACACTGAAGCTTTCTTT	CASSQGQPNTEAFF
-	TRBV5-1	TRBJ1-4	-	TGCGCCAGCAGCTTGGCAGGGCGCGATGAAAAACTGTTTTTT	CASSLAGRDEKLFF
-	TRBV30	TRBJ2-1	-	TGTGCCTGGAGTGTATTGCGGTACAATGAGCAGTTCTTC	CAWSVLRYNEQFF
-	TRBV18	TRBJ1-6	-	TGTGCCAGCTCACTAGACAGAAATAATTCACCCCTCCACTTT	CASSLDRNNSPLHF
once	TRBV28	TRBJ1-2	-	TGTGCCAGCAGTGAGGGACTTTATGGCTACACCTTC	CASSEGLYGYTF
few	TRBV6-5	TRBJ1-2	TRBD1	TGTGCCAGCAGTCAGGGGGCAGAATATGGCTACACCTTC	CASSQGAEYGYTF
-	TRBV9	TRBJ1-6	-	TGTGCCAGCAGCGTAGGGGGCCATAATTCACCCCTCCACTTT	CASSVGGHNSPLHF
-	TRBV27	TRBJ1-1	TRBD1	TGTGCCAGCAGTACGTACACAGGGGGCTTCACTGAAGCTTTCTTT	CASSTYTGGFTEAFF
-	TRBV19	TRBJ2-1	TRBD2	TGTGCCAGTAGTATCCTAGCGGGACCCACCGGGAATGAGCAGTTCTTC	CASSILAGPTGNEQFF
few	TRBV7-2	TRBJ1-5	TRBD1	TGTGCCAGCAGCTCCACGACAGGGGGCAATCAGCCCCAGCATTTT	CASSSTTGGNQPQHF